This T cell receptor (beta chain) was identified in a study of ipilimumab plus nivolumab after autologous stem cell transplantation (dated by TCRdb to the early 2020s). Regarding the research as a whole: The median number of doses that trial patients received was a few for ipilimumab and under 10 for nivolumab. Patients with high-risk diffuse large B cell lymphoma, mature T cell lymphoma, or multiple myeloma undergoing autologous transplant were enrolled in the trial. The intent-to-treat population of the trial was made up of thirty-five patients. Primary refractory and relapsed disease were included in the DLBCL cohort, with 18-month progression-free survival of approximately 83% and 30%, respectively. Points the paper makes about the study in general: Combined checkpoint inhibition as post-transplant consolidation was concluded by the authors to appear tolerable. According to the authors, a biologic rationale for studying the approach further came from T cell receptor repertoire, regulatory T cell phenotype and gut microbiota profiles.

For this clone: Its target antigen remains unknown. Base quality data are lacking; no much larger clone is found one base away.

Ipilimumab was given at 1 mg/kg intravenously on day 1 of selected weeks, and checkpoint therapy started 14 to 28 days after autologous transplant. Nivolumab was given at 3 mg/kg intravenously on day 1 of weeks 1, 4, 7, 10, and every two weeks through week 26. Combined checkpoint inhibition with ipilimumab and nivolumab as consolidation after autologous stem cell transplantation was tested in a Phase Ib clinical trial. The CDR3 contains 15 residues, cysteine and phenylalanine counted. Only the CDR3 DNA is retained, 45 bases long and in frame from the first base. Reading the germline V gene gives CDR1 SGHVS and CDR2 FQNEAQ. Trimming removed 1 base from V and 7 bases from J, leaving 14 bases between the germline ends. Receptor amplification or capture employed the immunoSEQ multiplex PCR assay. In its TCRdb copy, this immuneACCESS table keeps in-frame sequences only and misses some clones. Where compared with another copy, unresolved V genes explain less than half of these, and the others have no known cause. The table for this sample lists tens of thousands of clones; 83% of them were counted only once. Clones ranked in the top ten supply roughly 2% of the sample.

Sequences were derived from PBMCs, sampled in a trial of ipilimumab plus nivolumab as post-transplant consolidation. This receptor was taken from a male donor with diffuse large B-cell lymphoma. The sequence links TRBV7-8 to TRBJ2-1; the D gene could be TRBD1 or TRBD2, each one agreeing over 6 bases. The CDR3 reads CASSLVPGAWNEQFF. The nucleotides are TGTGCCAGCAGCTTAGTTCCGGGGGCTTGGAATGAGCAGTTCTTC.